This TCR beta chain was sequenced for a study of blood T cell repertoires in COVID-19. On the study more broadly: T cells, B-cell-depleted T cells, or PBMCs provided the cDNA or gDNA that served as material.

Everyone who took part was roughly 18 to 90 years old, and they came from about 25 US areas. Assay used: immunoSEQ multiplex PCR; TCRdb lists only in-frame clones, some missing. The table lists approximately 210,000 clones, 89% of them singletons. The germline V gene encodes CDR1 SGHRS and CDR2 YFSETQ. Deletions cut 1 base from V and 0 bases from J, with 7 bases between. The CDR3 spans 14 residues. V and J are TRBV5-1 and TRBJ1-1; maybe TRBD1 (6 bases). Sequenced: PBMCs or T cells enriched from blood (not recorded which). The clonotype was recovered from a woman aged 18-30 years who had recovered from COVID-19. The CDR3 DNA follows: TGCGCCAGCAGCTTGCCAGGGGTGAACACTGAAGCTTTCTTT. Translating gives CASSLPGVNTEAFF.